This is a list of T cell receptor beta chains from one sample in a study of T cells in localized non-small cell lung cancer. Generated by immunoSEQ multiplex PCR, the TCRdb table keeps only in-frame clones and is missing some. Among about 78,000 clones listed, around four fifths were seen once. The specimen comprised peripheral blood, sampled before any cancer treatment. Receptors were obtained from a man aged 40-75 years with stage I lung adenocarcinoma. Both conserved end residues are part of each CDR3. Fields, in order: D gene, J gene, V gene, clone size, CDR3 DNA, CDR3 protein. The D gene is left open where the match is weak. Not every row has a clone size; where given, it reads once, few, many or a size class.

.,TRBJ2-4,TRBV11-2,once,TGTGCCAGCAGCCTTCGGGGGGCCAAAAACATTCAGTACTTC,CASSLRGAKNIQYF
.,TRBJ2-1,TRBV4-2,.,TGTGCCAGCAGCCAAGTTACATCTGTTTTAGTGAAGATCGATGAGCAGTTCTTC,CASSQVTSVLVKIDEQFF
.,TRBJ2-1,TRBV30,.,TGTGCCTGGAGTCGAGTACTAGTCAATGAGCAGTTCTTC,CAWSRVLVNEQFF
TRBD2,TRBJ2-1,TRBV5-1,.,TGCGCCAGCAGCTCAGAGCGGGAGACGCGCAATGAGCAGTTCTTC,CASSSERETRNEQFF
.,TRBJ1-4,TRBV4-3,.,TGCGCCAGCAGCCAGGGGAGCGCCACAACTAATGAAAAACTGTTTTTT,CASSQGSATTNEKLFF
.,TRBJ2-1,TRBV7-3,.,TGTGCCAGCAGCTTTGACGGGGGCTCCTACAATGAGCAGTTCTTC,CASSFDGGSYNEQFF
.,TRBJ1-2,TRBV18,.,TGTGCCAGCTCACGGGACGCCGGGGGTTCGGGCTACACCTTC,CASSRDAGGSGYTF
.,TRBJ1-2,TRBV30,.,TGTGCCAGAACAGAAAGACTTTCCTATGGCTACACCTTC,CARTERLSYGYTF
.,TRBJ1-1,TRBV11-2,.,TGTGCCAGCAGCTCCCCGTGGGCAGGGGCGAACACTGAAGCTTTCTTT,CASSSPWAGANTEAFF
.,TRBJ1-5,TRBV5-1,few,TGCGCCAGCAGCCTCTCGGGTGCCCAGCCCCAGCATTTT,CASSLSGAQPQHF
.,TRBJ1-6,TRBV2,few,TGTGCCAGCAGTGAATCTGGGTGGGGTAATTCACCCCTCCACTTT,CASSESGWGNSPLHF
.,TRBJ2-3,TRBV29-1,few,TGCAGCGTTGGGCTAGCGAGTTTGGCAGATACGCAGTATTTT,CSVGLASLADTQYF
TRBD1,TRBJ2-4,TRBV18,.,TGTGCCAGCTCACCGAAGGACAGGAGCGTCAAAAACATTCAGTACTTC,CASSPKDRSVKNIQYF
TRBD2,TRBJ2-4,TRBV14,once,TGTGCCAGCAGCCAAGATGTATCACTAGCGGGAAAAAACATTCAGTACTTC,CASSQDVSLAGKNIQYF
TRBD2,TRBJ2-7,TRBV30,.,TGTGCCTGGAGCGTCCCGGGACTAGCGGTATACGAGCAGTACTTC,CAWSVPGLAVYEQYF
.,TRBJ1-2,TRBV4-3,.,TGCGCCAGCAGCCACGAGGTGGGAGGCTACACCTTC,CASSHEVGGYTF
.,TRBJ1-5,TRBV5-1,.,TGCGCCAGCAGCTTAACAGGGCCCAAGCCCCAGCATTTT,CASSLTGPKPQHF
.,TRBJ1-1,TRBV6-6,.,TGTGCCAGCAGCCCTTACCGGGAGAAAGCTTTCTTT,CASSPYREKAFF
.,TRBJ2-3,TRBV21-1,few,TGTGCCAGCAGCTGCGTCCCCACAGATACGCAGTATTTT,CASSCVPTDTQYF
.,TRBJ2-7,TRBV7-9,.,TGTGCCAGCAGTCCTGTAATGGGGGAGGAGGCCTACGAGCAGTACTTC,CASSPVMGEEAYEQYF
TRBD2,TRBJ2-1,TRBV9,.,TGTGCCAGCAGCTTAGAACTAGCGGGAGCTAAGTATAAGCAGTTCTTC,CASSLELAGAKYKQFF
.,TRBJ2-1,TRBV5-4,.,TGTGCCAGCAGCTTGGGGGGGGGCAGGGAATACAATGAGCAGTTCTTC,CASSLGGGREYNEQFF
.,TRBJ2-7,TRBV1,.,TGCACCAGCAGCCAAGATGTTGTGGGACTAGCGGGAACCGAGACCTACGAGCAGTACTTC,CTSSQDVVGLAGTETYEQYF
.,TRBJ2-2,TRBV14,.,TGTGCCAGCAGCCGAACTCAGGGGAGAAGAGGGGAGCTGTTTTTT,CASSRTQGRRGELFF
.,TRBJ2-3,TRBV19,.,TGTGCCAGTTCCCCCCCAGAGACAGATACGCAGTATTTT,CASSPPETDTQYF
.,TRBJ2-1,TRBV19,.,TGTGCCAGTAGTGCAAACGATCCGACACCAGGGAGTGAGCAGTTCTTC,CASSANDPTPGSEQFF
.,TRBJ1-4,TRBV18,.,TGTGCCAGCTCACCAAGGGCAGGGGTGGCCGAAAAACTGTTTTTT,CASSPRAGVAEKLFF
TRBD2,TRBJ2-7,TRBV5-1,.,TGCGCCAGCAGCTTGGTGGCGGGAGGGCCTCAAAACGAGCAGTACTTC,CASSLVAGGPQNEQYF
.,TRBJ1-4,TRBV4-2,once,TGTGCCAGCAGCCAAGATGGGCTTAGTGAAAAACTGTTTTTT,CASSQDGLSEKLFF
TRBD1,TRBJ1-1,TRBV19,medium-sized,TGTGCCGCGCTAAGGACAGGGAGCTTGGAAGCTTTCTTT,CAALRTGSLEAFF
.,TRBJ2-1,TRBV12-5,once,TGTGCTAGTGGTTTGGGGCAGGGGGAGGCTGAGCAGTTCTTC,CASGLGQGEAEQFF
.,TRBJ1-1,TRBV5-1,.,TGCGCCAGCAGCCCCTGGACAGAAAGTGGTGAAGCTTTCTTT,CASSPWTESGEAFF
TRBD1,TRBJ1-5,TRBV6-6,once,TGTGCCAGCAGAACAGGGGGCAACAATCAGCCCCAGCATTTT,CASRTGGNNQPQHF
.,TRBJ2-3,TRBV10-3,.,TGTGCCATCACGTACAGAGGGCTTAGCACAGATACGCAGTATTTT,CAITYRGLSTDTQYF
.,TRBJ1-1,TRBV5-6,.,TGTGCCAGCCGACAGGATTTGAACACTGAAGCTTTCTTT,CASRQDLNTEAFF
.,TRBJ1-1,TRBV9,.,TGTGCCAGCAGCGTAGCAATGAACACTGAAGCTTTCTTT,CASSVAMNTEAFF
.,TRBJ2-7,TRBV30,once,TGTGCCTGGACTCAACAGGGCCAGGAGCAGTACTTC,CAWTQQGQEQYF
TRBD1,TRBJ2-5,TRBV2,.,TGTGCCAGCAGCCTGACAGGGAAAGAGACCCAGTACTTC,CASSLTGKETQYF
.,TRBJ2-7,TRBV18,.,TGTGCCAGCTCACCGCGGAGGAATTCCTACGAGCAGTACTTC,CASSPRRNSYEQYF
TRBD2,TRBJ2-1,TRBV7-8,.,TGTGCCAGCTCCCTGCGGGAAGCGGCGGGGGGTTACAATGAGCAGTTCTTC,CASSLREAAGGYNEQFF
TRBD1,TRBJ1-6,TRBV7-3,.,TGTGCCAGCAGCTCGACAGGGAGGTCCTATAATTCACCCCTCCACTTT,CASSSTGRSYNSPLHF
.,TRBJ2-6,TRBV2,once,TGTGCCAGCAGAAAACAGGGTATCGGGGCCAACGTCCTGACTTTC,CASRKQGIGANVLTF
TRBD1,TRBJ1-2,TRBV6-5,.,TGTGCCAGCAGTCCAGTGACAGGGGGCGGGCATGGCTACACCTTC,CASSPVTGGGHGYTF
.,TRBJ2-1,TRBV7-3,.,TGTGCCAGCAGCTCTCAGTCGGGGGCCGGCTACAATGAGCAGTTCTTC,CASSSQSGAGYNEQFF
.,TRBJ1-5,TRBV27,.,TGTGCCAGCAGTTTAGGAAGCAATCAGCCCCAGCATTTT,CASSLGSNQPQHF
.,TRBJ1-3,TRBV19,.,TGTGCCACCAAGACGTGGGGACGCTCTGGAAACACCATATATTTT,CATKTWGRSGNTIYF
.,TRBJ2-2,TRBV6-6,.,TGTGCCAGCAGTTACGCCGGCGCCGGGGAGCTGTTTTTT,CASSYAGAGELFF
TRBD2,TRBJ2-2,TRBV5-1,.,TGCGCCAGCCGGGTTCAGCGGGAAATGGGCGGGGAGCTGTTTTTT,CASRVQREMGGELFF
.,TRBJ1-2,TRBV5-4,.,TGTGCCAGCAGGTCCGCGGGACGGGGGGTAGATGGCTACACCTTC,CASRSAGRGVDGYTF
.,TRBJ2-2,TRBV2,.,TGTGCCAGCACTTACAGGGTTACCGGGGAGCTGTTTTTT,CASTYRVTGELFF
.,TRBJ1-2,TRBV6-1,.,TGTGCCAGCAGTGAAAGTTACAATGGTGGATATGGCTACACCTTC,CASSESYNGGYGYTF
TRBD2,TRBJ2-1,TRBV4-2,.,TGTGCCAGCAGCCCCGCCGGGCTAGCGGGAGTCCAGTTCTTC,CASSPAGLAGVQFF
.,TRBJ2-7,TRBV28,once,TGTGCCAGCAGGCATGTCGGAGGCTACGAGCAGTACTTC,CASRHVGGYEQYF
TRBD2,TRBJ2-5,TRBV7-9,few,TGTGCCAGCAGCTTAGTTCTAGCGGAAGAGACCCAGTACTTC,CASSLVLAEETQYF
.,TRBJ2-3,TRBV10-1,.,TGCGCCAGCAGTGATACGTCCACAGATACGCAGTATTTT,CASSDTSTDTQYF
TRBD2,TRBJ2-7,TRBV28,.,TGTGCCAGCAGTCTGACTAGCTGGGACTCCTACGAGCAGTACTTC,CASSLTSWDSYEQYF
.,TRBJ2-7,TRBV7-2,.,TGTGCCAGCAGCTGGGAAGGCAGTTCCTACGAGCAGTACTTC,CASSWEGSSYEQYF